Listed below are T cell receptor beta chains from one sample, sequenced in a study of blood T cell repertoires in COVID-19. The protocol was immunoSEQ multiplex PCR, while the TCRdb copy is restricted to in-frame clones and leaves out a portion. Of hundreds of thousands of clones listed, about 88% were seen once; the top ten hold about 1.4%. Input material: PBMCs or T cells enriched from blood (not recorded which). Receptors were obtained from a young woman who had been exposed to COVID-19. The CDR3 runs from the conserved cysteine through the conserved F or W. The D gene is left open where the match is weak. Size is omitted from some rows. Given values are once, few, many or a class for expanded clones.

CASSLPSWTSVYNEQFF,TGTGCCAGCAGCTTACCGTCCTGGACTAGCGTTTACAATGAGCAGTTCTTC,TRBJ2-1,once,TRBV7-6,TRBD2
CASGTGNTGELFF,TGTGCTAGCGGGACAGGGAACACCGGGGAGCTGTTTTTT,TRBJ2-2,NA,TRBV12-5,TRBD1
CASMGQGFFVYF,TGTGCCAGTATGGGACAGGGATTCTTCGTGTACTTC,TRBJ2-7,NA,TRBV19,TRBD1
CATSGSPSGGHGYTF,TGTGCCACCAGCGGATCCCCATCAGGGGGTCATGGCTACACCTTC,TRBJ1-2,NA,TRBV15,TRBD1
CASRGQGGSNEKLFF,TGTGCCAGCCGGGGACAGGGGGGATCAAATGAAAAACTGTTTTTT,TRBJ1-4,NA,TRBV19,TRBD1
CASSPDMGSYEQYF,TGCGCCAGCAGCCCGGACATGGGCTCCTACGAGCAGTACTTC,TRBJ2-7,NA,TRBV5-1,NA
CASSFGTANQPQHF,TGTGCCAGCAGCTTCGGGACAGCTAATCAGCCCCAGCATTTT,TRBJ1-5,NA,TRBV13,TRBD1
CASSISKEGYEQYF,TGTGCCAGTAGTATCAGTAAGGAGGGCTACGAGCAGTACTTC,TRBJ2-7,NA,TRBV19,NA
CASSLSGGAQYF,TGTGCCAGCAGTTTATCGGGAGGGGCCCAGTACTTC,TRBJ2-7,NA,TRBV27,TRBD2
CASKWGGGTYNEQFF,TGTGCCAGCAAATGGGGCGGGGGGACCTACAATGAGCAGTTCTTC,TRBJ2-1,NA,TRBV6-4,TRBD2
CASSPHPSGEYNEQFF,TGCGCCAGCAGCCCTCATCCCAGCGGGGAATACAATGAGCAGTTCTTC,TRBJ2-1,NA,TRBV4-1,TRBD2
CASSSGLAGQETQYF,TGCGCCAGCAGCTCCGGACTAGCGGGACAAGAGACCCAGTACTTC,TRBJ2-5,NA,TRBV5-1,TRBD2
CASSLMGGNQPQHF,TGTGCCAGCAGCCTGATGGGAGGGAATCAGCCCCAGCATTTT,TRBJ1-5,few,TRBV5-4,NA
CASSSKAGGFDTQYF,TGTGCCAGCAGCTCCAAAGCGGGGGGGTTCGATACGCAGTATTTT,TRBJ2-3,NA,TRBV7-3,TRBD2
CASSHNYGYTF,TGTGCCAGCAGCCATAACTATGGCTACACCTTC,TRBJ1-2,NA,TRBV5-4,NA
CASSSQGAPNEKLFF,TGTGCCAGCAGTTCTCAGGGGGCGCCTAATGAAAAACTGTTTTTT,TRBJ1-4,NA,TRBV5-4,TRBD1
CASSLLTETFF,TGTGCCAGCAGCTTATTGACAGAGACCTTCTTC,TRBJ2-7,NA,TRBV11-2,NA
CASRALGGGLTEAFF,TGTGCCAGCAGAGCTCTCGGGGGGGGATTAACTGAAGCTTTCTTT,TRBJ1-1,NA,TRBV6-5,NA
CASSLYLNTEAFF,TGTGCCAGCAGCTTATATTTGAACACTGAAGCTTTCTTT,TRBJ1-1,NA,TRBV7-9,NA
CASSTPWTSGSSYNEQFF,TGTGCCAGCAGCACACCTTGGACTAGCGGAAGCTCCTACAATGAGCAGTTCTTC,TRBJ2-1,NA,TRBV21-1,NA
CSVDPPAGDRNTQYF,TGCAGCGTTGATCCCCCAGCGGGGGATCGGAATACGCAGTATTTT,TRBJ2-3,NA,TRBV29-1,TRBD2
CASSSLAGVTDTQYF,TGTGCCAGCAGTTCACTAGCGGGGGTCACAGATACGCAGTATTTT,TRBJ2-3,NA,TRBV6-5,TRBD2
CSVDGEGLYNEQFF,TGCAGCGTTGACGGGGAAGGTCTCTACAATGAGCAGTTCTTC,TRBJ2-1,once,TRBV29-1,NA
CASSTHPGQGLFDEQFF,TGCGCCAGCAGCACACATCCGGGACAGGGGTTATTTGATGAGCAGTTCTTC,TRBJ2-1,NA,TRBV5-1,TRBD1
CASIGGPGQGSHEQYF,TGTGCCAGCATAGGAGGACCGGGACAGGGATCCCACGAGCAGTACTTC,TRBJ2-7,NA,TRBV25-1,TRBD1
CASRHYGNGYTF,TGTGCCAGCAGGCATTACGGGAATGGCTACACCTTC,TRBJ1-2,NA,TRBV12-3/TRBV12-4,NA
CASSIGLTLRTDTQYF,TGTGCCAGTAGTATTGGGCTAACTCTTAGGACAGATACGCAGTATTTT,TRBJ2-3,NA,TRBV19,NA
CASSYLERAGIYGYTF,TGTGCCAGCAGTTACTTAGAGAGGGCAGGTATCTATGGCTACACCTTC,TRBJ1-2,NA,TRBV6-5,NA